This T cell receptor (beta chain) was observed in a study of immune heterogeneity within non-small cell lung tumors. Study at large: It was found that the tumors were a few squamous cell carcinomas, over 9 non-squamous carcinomas and 1 not otherwise specified.

CDR3 of TCR beta was amplified by multiplex PCR that used 32 V and 13 J primers. TCRdb reprocessed the multiplex PCR reads via MiXCR and lists one record per CDR3 protein. The sample carries 7,500 to 10,000 distinct CDR3 sequences, 31% recorded once. Turning to this clonotype: Its antigen remains unknown.

Study findings and constraints: Largely, high-frequency T-cell receptor beta clonotypes differed from one individual patient to another.

The CDR3 runs to 14 residues. J gave up 7 bases and V 6 bases, and 4 bases lay outside the gene matches. From germline, CDR1 is DFQATT and CDR2 SNEGSKA (reference sequence). Each sample used roughly 0.65 ug of genomic DNA from bulk tumor tissue. Multiple widely separated biopsies were taken from each primary tumor at surgery. It was patients with untreated, newly diagnosed non-small cell lung cancer who underwent curative surgery. Newly diagnosed patients with non-small cell lung cancer who were having surgery with curative intent served as donors. Sequencing was carried out using lung tumor tissue. The chain uses TRBV20-1 and TRBJ2-1, with 15 bases matching TRBD2. The receptor was isolated from a man in his sixties with non-small cell lung cancer. CDR3 in amino acids: CSAHGTSGGNEQFF. CDR3 sequence (DNA): TGCAGTGCCCACGGGACTAGCGGGGGGAATGAGCAGTTCTTC.